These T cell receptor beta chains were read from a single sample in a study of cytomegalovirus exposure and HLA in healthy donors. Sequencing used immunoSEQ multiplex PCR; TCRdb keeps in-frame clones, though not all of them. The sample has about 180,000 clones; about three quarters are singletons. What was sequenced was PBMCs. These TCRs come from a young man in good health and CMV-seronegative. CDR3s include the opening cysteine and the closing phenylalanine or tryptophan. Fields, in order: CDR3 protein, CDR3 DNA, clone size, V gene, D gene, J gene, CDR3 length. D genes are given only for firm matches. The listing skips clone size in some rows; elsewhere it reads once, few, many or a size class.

cdr3_aa: CASSLRGFGSYEQYF
cdr3_nt: TGCGCCAGCAGCTTGAGGGGCTTCGGTTCCTACGAGCAGTACTTC
clone_size: few
v_call: TRBV5-1
d_call: -
j_call: TRBJ2-7
cdr3_length: 15

cdr3_aa: CASSDWDRTYNQPQHF
cdr3_nt: TGTGCCAGCAGTGACTGGGACAGGACTTACAATCAGCCCCAGCATTTT
clone_size: -
v_call: TRBV6-6
d_call: TRBD1
j_call: TRBJ1-5
cdr3_length: 16

cdr3_aa: CASTPPGGGHEQFF
cdr3_nt: TGTGCCAGCACCCCTCCGGGGGGGGGCCATGAGCAGTTCTTC
clone_size: few
v_call: TRBV9
d_call: TRBD2
j_call: TRBJ2-1
cdr3_length: 14

cdr3_aa: CAWERGYYGYTF
cdr3_nt: TGTGCCTGGGAGCGGGGGTACTATGGCTACACCTTC
clone_size: -
v_call: TRBV30
d_call: -
j_call: TRBJ1-2
cdr3_length: 12

cdr3_aa: CASSTRASGRSSSTGELFF
cdr3_nt: TGTGCCAGCAGCACAAGGGCTAGCGGGAGGTCGAGTAGCACCGGGGAGCTGTTTTTT
clone_size: -
v_call: TRBV7-8
d_call: TRBD2
j_call: TRBJ2-2
cdr3_length: 19

cdr3_aa: CASSLTLTEDSPLHF
cdr3_nt: TGCGCCAGCAGCTTAACCTTAACCGAGGATTCACCCCTCCACTTT
clone_size: -
v_call: TRBV5-1
d_call: -
j_call: TRBJ1-6
cdr3_length: 15

cdr3_aa: CASSWGLAGGVNEQFF
cdr3_nt: TGCGCCAGCAGCTGGGGACTAGCGGGGGGGGTAAATGAGCAGTTCTTC
clone_size: -
v_call: TRBV5-1
d_call: TRBD2
j_call: TRBJ2-1
cdr3_length: 16

cdr3_aa: CASSQPGQAMTEAFF
cdr3_nt: TGTGCCAGCAGCCAACCGGGACAGGCAATGACTGAAGCTTTCTTT
clone_size: -
v_call: TRBV5-4
d_call: TRBD1
j_call: TRBJ1-1
cdr3_length: 15

cdr3_aa: CASSLVISLRTEAFF
cdr3_nt: TGTGCCAGCAGCTTAGTCATCTCGCTTAGAACTGAAGCTTTCTTT
clone_size: few
v_call: TRBV11-2
d_call: -
j_call: TRBJ1-1
cdr3_length: 15

cdr3_aa: CASRGGRENTEAFF
cdr3_nt: TGTGCCAGCAGGGGGGGACGGGAGAACACTGAAGCTTTCTTT
clone_size: few
v_call: TRBV5-4
d_call: -
j_call: TRBJ1-1
cdr3_length: 14